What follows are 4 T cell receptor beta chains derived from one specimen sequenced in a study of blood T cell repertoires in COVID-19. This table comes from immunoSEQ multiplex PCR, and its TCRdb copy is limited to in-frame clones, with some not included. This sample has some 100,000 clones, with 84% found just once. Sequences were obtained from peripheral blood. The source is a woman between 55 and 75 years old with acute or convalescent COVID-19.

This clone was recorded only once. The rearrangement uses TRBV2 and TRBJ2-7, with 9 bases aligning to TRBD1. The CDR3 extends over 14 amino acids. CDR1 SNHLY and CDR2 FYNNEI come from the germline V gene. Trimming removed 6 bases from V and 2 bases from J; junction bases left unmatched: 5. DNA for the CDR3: TGTGCCAGCAGGGGACAGGGAGGGCCCTACGAGCAGTACTTC. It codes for CASRGQGGPYEQYF.

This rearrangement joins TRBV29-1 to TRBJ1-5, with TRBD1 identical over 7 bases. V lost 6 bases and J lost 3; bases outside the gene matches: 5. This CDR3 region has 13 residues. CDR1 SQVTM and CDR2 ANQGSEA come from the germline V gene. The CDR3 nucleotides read TGCAGCGTGGGGGGACAGAACAATCAGCCCCAGCATTTT. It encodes CSVGGQNNQPQHF.

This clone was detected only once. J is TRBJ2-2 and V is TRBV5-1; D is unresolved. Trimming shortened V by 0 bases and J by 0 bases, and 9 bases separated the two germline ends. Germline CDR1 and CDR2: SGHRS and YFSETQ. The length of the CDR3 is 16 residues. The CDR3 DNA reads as TGCGCCAGCAGCTTGGGTTGGCCCACGAACACCGGGGAGCTGTTTTTT. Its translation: CASSLGWPTNTGELFF.

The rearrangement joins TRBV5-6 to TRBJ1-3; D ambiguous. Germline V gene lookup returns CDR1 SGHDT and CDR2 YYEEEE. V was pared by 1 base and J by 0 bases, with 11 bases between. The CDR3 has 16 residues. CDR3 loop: CASSLYGEGSGNTIYF. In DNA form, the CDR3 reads TGTGCCAGCAGCTTGTACGGTGAGGGCTCTGGAAACACCATATATTTT. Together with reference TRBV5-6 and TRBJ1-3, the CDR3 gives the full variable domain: DAGVTQSPTHLIKTRGQQVTLRCSPKSGHDTVSWYQQALGQGPQFIFQYYEEEERQRGNFPDRFSGHQFPNYSSELNVNALLLGDSALYLCASSLYGEGSGNTIYFGEGSWLTVV.